The following is a T cell receptor (beta chain) sequence with its context. How the authors handled the data: Amplification with reference gene primers provided the estimates of nucleated cell counts. Some clones are missing from TCRdb's copy, which holds only in-frame ones; the method was immunoSEQ multiplex PCR. That table gives V, J and clone size, and the DNA gave D and trimming. The sample contains 200,000 to 250,000 clones, approximately 84% of which appear only once. The germline CDR1 and CDR2 sequences are MDHEN and SYDVKM. V lost 6 bases and J lost 2; bases outside the gene matches: 3. The CDR3 consists of 14 residues. The sample originates from a study of blood T cell repertoires in COVID-19. Study details: COVID-19 samples collected from the United States, Italy and Spain covered acute and convalescent phases. The analysed material was cDNA or gDNA that came from T cells, B-cell-depleted T cells, or PBMCs.

This sequence joins TRBV28 and TRBJ2-3, with 9 positions matching TRBD2. The specimen sequenced was peripheral blood. The TCR was taken from a man in his forties with acute or convalescent COVID-19. The CDR3 DNA sequence: TGTGCCAGCAGGGGACTAGCCTTCACAGATACGCAGTATTTT. This gives the protein CASRGLAFTDTQYF.